This T cell receptor (beta chain) was identified in a study of blood T cell repertoires in COVID-19. Study in general: PBMCs, B-cell-depleted T cells, or T cells provided the cDNA or gDNA that made up the material.

Study members were between about 18 and 100 years old and lived in some 26 US regions. Under the authors' procedure: Amplifying reference gene primers gave estimates of nucleated cell counts. Sequencing used immunoSEQ multiplex PCR; TCRdb keeps in-frame clones, though not all of them. V and J calls and clone size are copied from that table; D and trimming were computed from the DNA. The repertoire holds 250,000 to 350,000 clones, 85% seen once, with roughly 2.5% in the top ten. Germline lookup yields CDR1 SEHNR and CDR2 FQNEAQ (reference sequence). After removal of 7 bases from V and 5 bases from J, the junction contained 11 bases not matched to a gene. This CDR3 region has 14 residues.

Sample: PBMCs or T cells enriched from blood (not recorded which). The sequence was obtained from a woman between 45 and 60 years old who had recovered from COVID-19. V usage is TRBV7-9 and J usage is TRBJ2-7, with 7 bases fitting TRBD1. The CDR3 protein is CASTRHRQGNEQYF. CDR3 DNA sequence: TGTGCCAGCACCCGACATAGACAGGGCAACGAGCAGTACTTC.